The clone carrying this TCR beta chain was detected ten times or more. The antigen remains unidentified. The data originate from a study of spatial heterogeneity in lung cancer. Time point indicated: sample taken at primary tumor resection. From germline, CDR1 is SGHRS and CDR2 YFSETQ. V was pared by 0 bases and J by 10 bases, with 11 bases between. This CDR3 comprises 13 residues. Whole-study findings and limits: Ubiquitous expanded tumor TCRs showed up in blood more at resection than follow-up.

MiXCR, applied by TCRdb to the 5' RACE reads, yields one record per CDR3 protein. Counted here are some 83,000 distinct CDR3 sequences, 8% occurring once; the ten biggest clones make up about 7%. The V and J genes are TRBV5-1 and TRBJ2-1; tentatively, D is TRBD2 (6 bases). The receptor was derived from a male donor with early-stage non-small cell lung cancer. The specimen comprised PBMCs, sampled at surgery. CDR3 protein: CASSLVPAGEQFF. CDR3 DNA: TGCGCCAGCAGCTTGGTTCCCGCGGGGGAGCAGTTCTTC. Based on the CDR3 plus reference TRBV5-1 and TRBJ2-1, the full variable domain is KAGVTQTPRYLIKTRGQQVTLSCSPISGHRSVSWYQQTPGQGLQFLFEYFSETQRNKGNFPGRFSGRQFSNSRSEMNVSTLELGDSALYLCASSLVPAGEQFFGPGTRLTVL.